The 17 T cell receptor beta chains below were found in one sample sequenced in a study of T cell responses to AZD1222 COVID-19 vaccine. Profiled with immunoSEQ multiplex PCR; TCRdb holds only in-frame clones, not every one. The profile shows 65,000 to 85,000 clones, approximately 90% of them singletons. This specimen was peripheral blood, taken on day 0 of AZD1222 vaccination. The receptor source for this set is an adult in good health.

This chain connects TRBV28 to TRBJ2-3; TRBD2 is a possible D gene (5 bases). Looked up from germline, CDR1 is MDHEN and CDR2 is SYDVKM. Trimming removed 2 bases at V and 1 base at J, with 7 bases between. This CDR3 contains 14 residues. The CDR3 nucleotides are TGTGCCAGCAGTTTAGGGCGGGGCACAGATACGCAGTATTTT. Amino acids: CASSLGRGTDTQYF. Full variable domain (missing parts from reference TRBV28 and TRBJ2-3): DVKVTQSSRYLVKRTGEKVFLECVQDMDHENMFWYRQDPGLGLRLIYFSYDVKMKEKGDIPEGYSVSREKKERFSLILESASTNQTSMYLCASSLGRGTDTQYFGPGTRLTVL.

The chain carries TRBV19 and TRBJ1-3, with TRBD1 as a possible D gene (5 bases). With 2 bases removed from V and 5 bases from J, the gap between germline ends came to 16 bases. The CDR3 runs 16 residues. From germline, CDR1 is LNHDA and CDR2 SQIVND (reference sequence). The CDR3 reads CASSIMRGPDRNTIYF. The CDR3 DNA reads TGTGCCAGTAGTATAATGAGGGGCCCAGATCGAAACACCATATATTTT. The variable domain in full, completed from reference TRBV19 and TRBJ1-3, reads DGGITQSPKYLFRKEGQNVTLSCEQNLNHDAMYWYRQDPGQGLRLIYYSQIVNDFQKGDIAEGYSVSREKKESFPLTVTSAQKNPTAFYLCASSIMRGPDRNTIYFGEGSWLTVV.

The V call is TRBV7-2, the J call TRBJ2-7, with TRBD1 matching 9 bases. This CDR3 has 14 residues. Germline CDR1 is SGHTA and CDR2 is FQGNSA. The V gene end was trimmed by 4 bases and the J gene end by 4 bases; junction bases not matched to a gene: 5. The CDR3 spells CASSSRTGEYEQYF. The CDR3 bases are TGTGCCAGCAGCTCCCGGACAGGGGAATACGAGCAGTACTTC.

The rearrangement uses TRBV28 and TRBJ1-5; D may be TRBD1 (5 bases). This CDR3 comprises 15 residues. Trimming left V 3 bases short and J 5 bases short, with 14 bases between. The V gene's germline CDR1 is MDHEN and CDR2 SYDVKM. The CDR3: CASSFYLGGHQPQHF. The DNA for the CDR3 is TGTGCCAGCAGTTTTTATTTGGGGGGACATCAGCCCCAGCATTTT.

The gene calls are TRBV19 and TRBJ2-7; either TRBD1 or TRBD2 may fit D (5 bases each). Between the trimmed V and J ends, which lost 5 bases and 6 bases, there was a span of 17 bases. Germline CDR1 and CDR2: LNHDA and SQIVND (reference sequence). This CDR3 has 14 residues. The CDR3 sequence is CASSQGPSPVEQYF. CDR3 nucleotides: TGTGCCAGTAGTCAGGGACCGTCGCCGGTCGAGCAGTACTTC.

J is TRBJ2-7 and V is TRBV9, with 11 bases lining up with TRBD2. The CDR3 is 17 residues long. Germline CDR1 SGDLS, CDR2 YYNGEE. Losses at the gene ends were 0 bases for V and 7 bases for J; bases not matched to a gene: 12. The CDR3 DNA follows: TGTGCCAGCAGCGTAGCCTCCTTAGCGGGGGGGCCAGGGGAGCAGTACTTC. Its protein product is CASSVASLAGGPGEQYF. The variable domain in full, completed from reference TRBV9 and TRBJ2-7, reads DSGVTQTPKHLITATGQRVTLRCSPRSGDLSVYWYQQSLDQGLQFLIQYYNGEERAKGNILERFSAQQFPDLHSELNLSSLELGDSALYFCASSVASLAGGPGEQYFGPGTRLTVT.

This clone was found a few times. The chain carries TRBV28 and TRBJ2-7, with D hard to call. The CDR3 contains 13 residues. V lost 5 bases, J lost 3 bases, and 11 bases lay in between. Germline CDR1 MDHEN, CDR2 SYDVKM. The CDR3 nucleotides are TGTGCCAGCAGTCCCCCTTATCACTACGAGCAGTACTTC. Its protein is CASSPPYHYEQYF.

The chain couples TRBV28 to TRBJ2-1, with 9 positions matching TRBD2. The CDR3 is 15 residues long. Germline V gene lookup returns CDR1 MDHEN and CDR2 SYDVKM. The V segment lost 3 bases and the J segment 4 bases; nucleotides outside the gene matches: 4. DNA for the CDR3: TGTGCCAGCAGTTTGATAGCGGGGGAGTACAATGAGCAGTTCTTC. Amino acids: CASSLIAGEYNEQFF.

The V call is TRBV28, the J call TRBJ2-1; possibly TRBD1 for D (5 bases). Germline-derived CDR1 and CDR2 are MDHEN and SYDVKM. V lost 1 base, J lost 0 bases, and 10 bases lay in between. The CDR3 spans 16 residues. DNA for the CDR3: TGTGCCAGCAGTTTATTGGCAGGGCCCTCCTACAATGAGCAGTTCTTC. Its translation: CASSLLAGPSYNEQFF.

The rearrangement links TRBV2 to TRBJ1-2; D is unresolved. Trimming cost V 6 bases and J 12 bases, with 14 bases left between them. The CDR3 is 11 amino acids. Germline CDR1 and CDR2: SNHLY and FYNNEI. The CDR3 region is CASSPRGSHTF. DNA of the CDR3: TGTGCCAGCAGCCCCAGAGGGTCCCACACCTTC.

V usage is TRBV4-3 and J usage is TRBJ1-5; TRBD1 might be the D (5 bases). CDR3 length equals 17 residues. Germline-derived CDR1 and CDR2 are LGHNA and YSLEER. With 0 bases removed from V and 7 bases from J, the gap between germline ends came to 19 bases. The CDR3 nucleotides are TGCGCCAGCAGCCAAGATTATCCAGGGACGGGGGGACAGCCCCAGCATTTT. It codes for CASSQDYPGTGGQPQHF.

V usage is TRBV6-5 and J usage is TRBJ1-2; D perhaps matches TRBD1 (5 bases). The V gene's germline CDR1 is MNHEY and CDR2 SVGAGI. This CDR3 is built from 12 residues. Trimming shortened V by 5 bases and J by 4 bases, and 8 bases separated the two germline ends. CDR3 residues: CASSSGGYGYTF. CDR3 coding DNA: TGTGCCAGCAGTAGCGGGGGCTATGGCTACACCTTC.

The CDR3 here is CASSESASKSTDTQYF. The CDR3 region has the DNA TGCGCCAGCAGTGAGTCGGCATCTAAAAGCACAGATACGCAGTATTTT. The rearrangement joins TRBV10-1 to TRBJ2-3; D gene ambiguous. The V end lost 0 bases, the J end lost 0 bases, and 10 bases lay between the germline ends. Per the germline V gene, CDR1 is WNHNN and CDR2 is SYGVQD (reference sequence). The CDR3 is made up of 16 amino acids.

A few counts support this clone. The chain combines TRBV19 with TRBJ1-5; 10 bases are a match to TRBD1. The CDR3 sequence is 16 residues long. V lost 4 bases to trimming and J lost 9 bases; unmatched junction nucleotides: 12. The germline V gene has CDR1 LNHDA and CDR2 SQIVND (reference sequence). This CDR3 is CASSTVGTGALWPQHF. The CDR3 bases are TGTGCCAGTAGTACAGTCGGGACAGGGGCCCTTTGGCCCCAGCATTTT.

V usage is TRBV24-1 and J usage is TRBJ2-5; maybe TRBD2 (7 bases). The CDR3 sequence is 15 residues long. With 5 bases removed from V and 5 bases from J, the gap between germline ends came to 17 bases. Per germline, CDR1 KGHDR and CDR2 SFDVKD. The DNA of the CDR3 is TGTGCCACCAGTGCCTGGGCGGGGGCGCGGGAGACCCAGTACTTC. This gives the protein CATSAWAGARETQYF.

The chain is built from TRBV5-1 and TRBJ1-1; no reliable D call. The CDR3 contains 13 residues. Deletions cut 3 bases from V and 4 bases from J, with 10 bases between. Looked up from germline, CDR1 is SGHRS and CDR2 is YFSETQ. DNA for the CDR3: TGCGCCAGCAGCTCTGATAGTTCCACTGAAGCTTTCTTT. This translates into CASSSDSSTEAFF.

This chain uses TRBV2 with TRBJ2-3, with 9 bases fitting TRBD2. J was trimmed by 7 bases and V by 5 bases; bases with no gene match: 13. CDR3 length: 16 residues. Germline assignment: CDR1 SNHLY and CDR2 FYNNEI. CDR3 amino acids: CASSSSSGTSMHTQYF. CDR3 DNA: TGTGCCAGCAGTTCTAGCTCCGGGACTAGCATGCATACGCAGTATTTT.